A single sample is the source of the 8 T cell receptor beta chains below, sequenced in a study of cytomegalovirus exposure and HLA in healthy donors. This PCR relied on a set of 60 Vbeta primers and 13 Jbeta primers. Here immunoSEQ multiplex PCR was the method, and the copy in TCRdb shows in-frame clones only, minus some. The sample lists 90,000 to 100,000 clones, around a tenth occurring once. Sample: PBMCs. Source of these receptors: a man aged 50 or older in good health and CMV-seropositive.

Only a few counts were recorded for this clone. V usage is TRBV4-1 and J usage is TRBJ1-4, with 8 bases identical to TRBD1. The trim removed 6 bases at V and 7 bases at J, leaving 7 bases unmatched. There are 14 residues in the CDR3. Germline CDR1 and CDR2: MGHRA and YSYEKL. The CDR3 DNA follows: TGCGCCAGCAGGGCAGGGGGCGAGGTTGAAAAACTGTTTTTT. This translates into CASRAGGEVEKLFF.

The V call is TRBV28, the J call TRBJ2-5; 11 bases line up with TRBD2. The CDR3 spans 15 residues. Germline CDR1 and CDR2: MDHEN and SYDVKM. V shed 4 bases, J shed 5 bases, and the junction held 6 bases outside the gene matches. CDR3 DNA sequence: TGTGCCAGCAGTTCCTTAGCGGGAGGGGCTGAGACCCAGTACTTC. This gives the protein CASSSLAGGAETQYF.

Regarding this clone: Sequence at one end of the junction differs from germline and may be a read error. The chain has TRBV30 and TRBJ1-1; D uncertain. This CDR3 comprises 15 residues. The V gene's germline CDR1 is GTSNPN and CDR2 SVGIG (reference sequence). CDR3 in DNA: TGTGCCGGGAGGGTATCTGTATCGGGGAACACTGAAGCTTTCTTT. The encoded protein is CAGRVSVSGNTEAFF.

This clone was found a few times. The V call is TRBV5-1, the J call TRBJ2-2, with D unclear. The length of the CDR3 is 15 residues. From germline, CDR1 is SGHRS and CDR2 YFSETQ. Trimming shortened V by 6 bases and J by 7 bases, and 19 bases separated the two germline ends. The CDR3 is CASTPSALRGGELFF. The CDR3 DNA follows: TGCGCCAGCACCCCGAGTGCACTTCGAGGCGGGGAGCTGTTTTTT.

This clone has more than one count but fewer than ten. The sample holds other DNA sequences that translate to the same CDR3. The chain carries TRBV6-5 and TRBJ2-1, with TRBD2 identical over 7 bases. Germline V lookup: CDR1 MNHEY, CDR2 SVGAGI. CDR3 length: 15 amino acids. With V trimmed by 6 bases and J by 5 bases, 10 bases remained unmatched. The CDR3: CASRRLAAGHNEQFF. As DNA, the CDR3 is TGTGCCAGCAGGCGACTAGCCGCGGGACACAATGAGCAGTTCTTC.

Only a few counts were recorded for this clone. The genes are TRBV28 and TRBJ2-3, with D maybe TRBD1 (8 bases). CDR3 length equals 15 residues. Germline V CDR1 and CDR2: MDHEN, SYDVKM. V gave up 4 bases and J gave up 0 bases, with 11 bases separating them. The CDR3 bases are TGTGCCAGCAGTTCACAGGGGGGGAGCACAGATACGCAGTATTTT. This sequence encodes CASSSQGGSTDTQYF.

This clone was seen a handful of times. Here the CDR3 DNA reads TGTGCCAGCAGCTTCGGACAGGGGACTGAAAAACTGTTTTTT. This gives the protein CASSFGQGTEKLFF. The chain couples TRBV7-9 to TRBJ1-4, with 9 bases matching TRBD1. The V segment lost 3 bases and the J segment 7 bases; nucleotides outside the gene matches: 3. CDR3 size: 14 residues. The germline CDR1 and CDR2 sequences are SEHNR and FQNEAQ (reference sequence).

This clone was picked up a small number of times. Compared with germline, one end of the junction differs, possibly owing to a read error. This chain links TRBV6-1 with TRBJ2-1; 10 nucleotides align to TRBD1. The CDR3 runs to 15 residues. Germline V gene lookup returns CDR1 MNHNS and CDR2 SASEGT. In DNA, the CDR3 is TGTGCTAGCAGGAAGGACAGGGGGAGCTACAATGAGCAGTTCTTC. Protein product: CASRKDRGSYNEQFF.